What follows are 19 T cell receptor beta chains derived from one specimen sequenced in a study of cytomegalovirus exposure and HLA in healthy donors. The study ran its PCR with 60 Vbeta and 13 Jbeta primers. TCRdb's table, derived via immunoSEQ multiplex PCR, lists solely in-frame clones and lacks some. The table records 160,000 or so clones, about 69% of them present only once. Sample: PBMCs. These receptors were taken from a human donor in good health.

This chain uses TRBV7-8 with TRBJ1-1; the match to TRBD1 covers 7 bases. CDR1 is SGHVS and CDR2 is FQNEAQ in the germline V gene. The length of the CDR3 is 13 residues. V dropped 6 bases and J dropped 7; count of bases not matched to a gene: 8. Written as DNA, the CDR3 is TGTGCCAGCAGACCAGGGGGTGAAAATGAAGCTTTCTTT. Amino acids: CASRPGGENEAFF.

The chain carries TRBV14 and TRBJ2-7, with D perhaps TRBD2 (5 bases). The CDR3 loop spans 14 amino acids. The germline V and J ends were trimmed by 1 base and 0 bases, with 7 bases remaining between them. Per the germline V gene, CDR1 is SGHDN and CDR2 is FVKESK. This chain's CDR3 is CASSQARGSYEQYF. CDR3 sequence (DNA): TGTGCCAGCAGCCAAGCCCGGGGCTCCTACGAGCAGTACTTC. The full variable domain, rest sourced from reference TRBV14 and TRBJ2-7, is EAGVTQFPSHSVIEKGQTVTLRCDPISGHDNLYWYRRVMGKEIKFLLHFVKESKQDESGMPNNRFLAERTGGTYSTLKVQPAELEDSGVYFCASSQARGSYEQYFGPGTRLTVT.

The rearrangement joins TRBV7-2 to TRBJ1-6; 9 bases map to TRBD1. Germline V gives CDR1 SGHTA, CDR2 FQGNSA. V was clipped by 8 bases and J by 8 bases; unmatched bases: 4. The CDR3 contains 13 residues. The CDR3 coding sequence is TGTGCCAGCCGCAGGACAGGGGATTCACCCCTCCACTTT. Its translation: CASRRTGDSPLHF.

V is TRBV5-1 and J is TRBJ2-3, with D possibly TRBD1 on 6 matching bases. Trimming stripped 2 bases from V and 5 bases from J, with 15 bases between. The V gene's germline CDR1 is SGHRS and CDR2 YFSETQ. The CDR3 runs 15 residues. Written as DNA, the CDR3 is TGCGCCAGCAGCTTCGGACAGTGGGAAATAGATACGCAGTATTTT. Protein: CASSFGQWEIDTQYF.

This chain links TRBV9 with TRBJ2-7; 7 bases map to TRBD1. The CDR3 covers 15 residues. Germline trimming cut 0 bases from V and 1 base from J; bases unmatched to any gene: 4. In germline, CDR1 is SGDLS, CDR2 YYNGEE. The CDR3 sequence is CASSVDTGDSYEQYF. As DNA, the CDR3 is TGTGCCAGCAGCGTAGATACAGGGGATTCCTACGAGCAGTACTTC.

This chain uses TRBV5-8 with TRBJ1-2; D gene uncertain. The CDR3 extends over 13 amino acids. Germline assignment: CDR1 SGHTS and CDR2 YDEGEE. Trimming stripped 2 bases from V and 6 bases from J, with 11 bases between. CDR3 residues: CASSFMGVDGYTF. The DNA for the CDR3 is TGTGCCAGCAGCTTCATGGGAGTAGATGGCTACACCTTC.

In its sample, this clone was seen once. The V call is TRBV9, the J call TRBJ2-2; 9 bases agree with TRBD1. The CDR3 contains 17 residues. Germline-derived CDR1 and CDR2 are SGDLS and YYNGEE. J lost 1 base, V lost 4 bases, and 8 bases had no gene match. CDR3 in DNA: TGTGCCAGCAGCCCACGCCCGGGACAGGGGAACACCGGGGAGCTGTTTTTT. It yields the protein CASSPRPGQGNTGELFF.

The chain employs TRBV25-1 and TRBJ2-2; the match to TRBD1 covers 10 bases. This CDR3 has 17 amino acids. Germline loops: CDR1 MGHDK, CDR2 SYGVNS. With V trimmed by 4 bases and J by 3 bases, 8 bases remained unmatched. CDR3 sequence (DNA): TGTGCCAGCAGTGGACAGACAGGGGGCTGGGACACCGGGGAGCTGTTTTTT. This translates into CASSGQTGGWDTGELFF.

The V gene is TRBV4-1, the J gene TRBJ1-5; no clear D gene. The CDR3 runs 16 residues. V gave up 0 bases and J gave up 0 bases, with 9 bases separating them. The germline V gene encodes CDR1 MGHRA and CDR2 YSYEKL. CDR3 bases: TGCGCCAGCAGCCAAGAATGGCGGGATAGCAATCAGCCCCAGCATTTT. Protein: CASSQEWRDSNQPQHF.

The chain uses TRBV6-1 and TRBJ2-1; 8 positions match TRBD1. Per the germline V gene, CDR1 is MNHNS and CDR2 is SASEGT. CDR3 length: 15 residues. Trimming at V came to 1 base and at J to 1 base, leaving 0 bases not matched to a gene. The CDR3 coding sequence is TGTGCCAGCAGTGAAGGGACAGGGTCCTACAATGAGCAGTTCTTC. Amino acid sequence: CASSEGTGSYNEQFF.

The sample holds a few counts of this clone. The chain joins TRBV19 to TRBJ1-4, with 10 bases matching TRBD1. The CDR3 sequence is 14 residues long. CDR1 is LNHDA, CDR2 SQIVND, per germline (reference sequence). Trimming cost V 6 bases and J 6 bases; bases outside gene matches: 4. For the CDR3, the DNA is TGTGCCAGTAGCTCGGGGACAGGGGATGAAAAACTGTTTTTT. Translation: CASSSGTGDEKLFF.

The rearrangement joins TRBV5-6 to TRBJ1-2; 10 nucleotides agree with TRBD1. Per germline, CDR1 SGHDT and CDR2 YYEEEE. V was clipped by 3 bases and J by 7 bases; unmatched bases: 12. The CDR3 covers 16 residues. CDR3 protein: CASSSGTGAPEGGYTF. CDR3 nucleotide sequence: TGTGCCAGCAGCTCCGGGACAGGGGCCCCAGAGGGTGGCTACACCTTC.

A single count supports this clone. V gene TRBV4-1 combines with J gene TRBJ2-3; TRBD2 matches 8 bases. V lost 1 base to trimming and J lost 7 bases; unmatched junction nucleotides: 10. This CDR3 has 16 amino acids. Germline V gene data show CDR1 as MGHRA and CDR2 as YSYEKL. In DNA form, the CDR3 reads TGCGCCAGCAGCCAAGGAGCGGGGGCCTTGATAAATACGCAGTATTTT. Protein sequence: CASSQGAGALINTQYF.

The chain uses TRBV11-3 and TRBJ1-1, with 8 nucleotides matching TRBD1. Germline-derived CDR1 and CDR2 are SGHNT and YENEEA. This CDR3 has 15 residues. The trim removed 5 bases at V and 4 bases at J, leaving 9 bases unmatched. In nucleotides, the CDR3 is TGTGCCAGCAGCGAGATCTCAGGGGGCAGCACTGAAGCTTTCTTT. Translating it yields CASSEISGGSTEAFF.

This sequence joins TRBV10-3 and TRBJ1-3, with D hard to call. CDR3 length: 15 amino acids. Germline CDR1 and CDR2: ENHRY and SYGVKD. Trimming pared 9 bases from V and 0 bases from J, leaving 15 bases between. The CDR3: CAMARAGSSGNTIYF. CDR3 bases: TGTGCCATGGCGAGGGCAGGCTCCTCTGGAAACACCATATATTTT.

This rearrangement joins TRBV9 to TRBJ1-4; unclear D gene. Germline CDR1 is SGDLS and CDR2 is YYNGEE. The CDR3 covers 12 residues. V shed 3 bases and J shed 5 bases, with 5 bases lying between them. For the CDR3, the DNA is TGTGCCAGCAGCGCCGAGAATGAAAAACTGTTTTTT. Encoded protein: CASSAENEKLFF. Variable domain in full (rest from reference TRBV9 and TRBJ1-4): DSGVTQTPKHLITATGQRVTLRCSPRSGDLSVYWYQQSLDQGLQFLIQYYNGEERAKGNILERFSAQQFPDLHSELNLSSLELGDSALYFCASSAENEKLFFGSGTQLSVL.

The chain couples TRBV10-2 to TRBJ2-7, with 9 bases identical to TRBD1. The CDR3 length is 15 residues. Trimming cost V 6 bases and J 2 bases; bases outside gene matches: 8. The germline CDR1 and CDR2 sequences are WSHSY and SAAADI. CDR3 amino acids: CASRLDRGVPYEQYF. CDR3 DNA: TGCGCCAGCAGACTAGACAGGGGGGTTCCCTACGAGCAGTACTTC.

The chain combines TRBV5-4 with TRBJ1-1, with unresolved D. Germline V gene lookup returns CDR1 SGHNT and CDR2 YYREEE (reference sequence). The CDR3 runs to 16 residues. Between the trimmed V and J ends, which lost 2 bases and 3 bases, there was a span of 17 bases. The CDR3 nucleotides are TGTGCCAGCAGCTTTTCGACCACTAAGAGGGACACTGAAGCTTTCTTT. It is translated as CASSFSTTKRDTEAFF.

CDR3 region: CASALSGGAFEQFF. The CDR3 nucleotides are TGTGCTAGTGCCCTTAGCGGGGGGGCCTTTGAGCAGTTCTTC. The chain employs TRBV12-5 and TRBJ2-1; 11 nucleotides agree with TRBD2. The germline gives CDR1 LGHNT, CDR2 FRNRAP. This CDR3 is built from 14 residues. Trimming cost V 7 bases and J 9 bases; bases outside gene matches: 8.